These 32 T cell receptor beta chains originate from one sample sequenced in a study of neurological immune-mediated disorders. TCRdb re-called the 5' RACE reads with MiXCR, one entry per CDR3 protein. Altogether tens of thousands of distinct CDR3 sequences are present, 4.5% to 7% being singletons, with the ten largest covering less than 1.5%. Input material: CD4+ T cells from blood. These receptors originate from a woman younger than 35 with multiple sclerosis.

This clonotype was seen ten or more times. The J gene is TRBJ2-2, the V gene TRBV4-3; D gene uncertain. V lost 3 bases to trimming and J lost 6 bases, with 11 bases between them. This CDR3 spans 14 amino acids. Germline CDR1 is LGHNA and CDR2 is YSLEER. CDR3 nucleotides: TGCGCCAGCAGCCATCCCCAGTTACCCGGGGAGCTGTTTTTT. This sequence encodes CASSHPQLPGELFF.

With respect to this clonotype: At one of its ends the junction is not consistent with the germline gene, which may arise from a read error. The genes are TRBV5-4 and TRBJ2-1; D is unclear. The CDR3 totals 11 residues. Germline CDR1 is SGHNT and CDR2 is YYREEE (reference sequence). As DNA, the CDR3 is TGTGCCAGCAGCTTGGGCCGTTTATCAGTCTTC. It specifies CASSLGRLSVF.

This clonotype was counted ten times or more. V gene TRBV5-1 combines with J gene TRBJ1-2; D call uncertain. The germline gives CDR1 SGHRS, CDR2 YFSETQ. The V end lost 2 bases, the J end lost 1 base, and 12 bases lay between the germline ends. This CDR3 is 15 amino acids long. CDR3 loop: CASSFRMGINYGYTF. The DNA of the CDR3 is TGCGCCAGCAGCTTCCGTATGGGGATTAACTATGGCTACACCTTC.

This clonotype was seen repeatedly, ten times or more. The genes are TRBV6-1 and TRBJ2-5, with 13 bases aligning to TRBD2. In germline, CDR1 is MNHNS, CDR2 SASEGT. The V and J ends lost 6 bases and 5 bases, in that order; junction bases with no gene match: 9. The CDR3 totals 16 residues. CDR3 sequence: CASSAGLAGARETQYF. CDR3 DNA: TGTGCCAGCAGCGCCGGACTAGCGGGAGCGCGGGAGACCCAGTACTTC.

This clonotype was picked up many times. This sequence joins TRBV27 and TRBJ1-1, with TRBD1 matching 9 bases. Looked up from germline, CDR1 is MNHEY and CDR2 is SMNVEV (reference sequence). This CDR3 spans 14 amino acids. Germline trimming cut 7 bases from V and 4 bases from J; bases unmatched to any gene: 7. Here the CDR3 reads CASNPGTGSTEAFF. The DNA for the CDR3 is TGTGCCAGCAATCCCGGGACAGGGAGCACTGAAGCTTTCTTT.

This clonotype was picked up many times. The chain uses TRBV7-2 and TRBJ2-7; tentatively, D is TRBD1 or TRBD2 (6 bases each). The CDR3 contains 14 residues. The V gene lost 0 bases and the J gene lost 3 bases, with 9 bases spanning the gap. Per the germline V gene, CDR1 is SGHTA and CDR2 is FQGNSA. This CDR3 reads CASSLAGGLYEQYV. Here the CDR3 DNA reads TGTGCCAGCAGCTTAGCTGGGGGGCTCTACGAGCAGTACGTC.

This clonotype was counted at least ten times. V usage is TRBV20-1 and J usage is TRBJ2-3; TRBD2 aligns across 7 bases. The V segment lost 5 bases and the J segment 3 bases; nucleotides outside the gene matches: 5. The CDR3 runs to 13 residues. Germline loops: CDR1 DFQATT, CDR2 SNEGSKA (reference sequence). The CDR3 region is CSAVTSTTDTQYF. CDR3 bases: TGCAGTGCTGTGACTAGCACGACAGATACGCAGTATTTT.

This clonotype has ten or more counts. The CDR3 loop is CSASRIAGVDNEQFF. The DNA of the CDR3 is TGCAGTGCTAGCCGGATAGCGGGAGTCGACAATGAGCAGTTCTTC. This chain connects TRBV20-1 to TRBJ2-1; 9 bases match TRBD2. Germline V gene data show CDR1 as DFQATT and CDR2 as SNEGSKA (reference sequence). This CDR3 is built from 15 residues. With V trimmed by 3 bases and J by 5 bases, 8 bases remained unmatched.

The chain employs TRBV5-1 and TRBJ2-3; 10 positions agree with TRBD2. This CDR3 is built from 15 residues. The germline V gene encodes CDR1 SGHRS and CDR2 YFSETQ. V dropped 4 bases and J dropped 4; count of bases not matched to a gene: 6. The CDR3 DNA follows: TGCGCCAGCAGCAGCGCTAGCGGGGGTTCAGATACGCAGTATTTT. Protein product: CASSSASGGSDTQYF. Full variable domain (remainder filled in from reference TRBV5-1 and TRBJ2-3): KAGVTQTPRYLIKTRGQQVTLSCSPISGHRSVSWYQQTPGQGLQFLFEYFSETQRNKGNFPGRFSGRQFSNSRSEMNVSTLELGDSALYLCASSSASGGSDTQYFGPGTRLTVL.

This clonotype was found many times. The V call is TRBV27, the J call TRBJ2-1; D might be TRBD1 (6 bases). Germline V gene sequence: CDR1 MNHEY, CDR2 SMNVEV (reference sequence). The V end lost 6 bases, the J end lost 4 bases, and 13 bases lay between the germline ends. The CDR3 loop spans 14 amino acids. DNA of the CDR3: TGTGCCAGCAGAGGGACACCACCTTACAATGAGCAGTTCTTC. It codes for CASRGTPPYNEQFF.

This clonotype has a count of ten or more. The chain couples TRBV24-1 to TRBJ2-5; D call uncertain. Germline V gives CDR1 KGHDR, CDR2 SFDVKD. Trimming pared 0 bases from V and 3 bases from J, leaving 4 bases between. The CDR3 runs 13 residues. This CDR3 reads CATSDLVKETQYF. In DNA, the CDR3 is TGTGCCACCAGTGATTTGGTCAAAGAGACCCAGTACTTC.

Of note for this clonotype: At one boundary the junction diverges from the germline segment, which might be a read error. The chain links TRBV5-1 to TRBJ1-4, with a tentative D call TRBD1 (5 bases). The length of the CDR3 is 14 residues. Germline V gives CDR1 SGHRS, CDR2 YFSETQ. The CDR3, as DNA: TGCACCAGCAGCCCGGGGGAACAGACAGAAAAACTGTTTTTT. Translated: CTSSPGEQTEKLFF.

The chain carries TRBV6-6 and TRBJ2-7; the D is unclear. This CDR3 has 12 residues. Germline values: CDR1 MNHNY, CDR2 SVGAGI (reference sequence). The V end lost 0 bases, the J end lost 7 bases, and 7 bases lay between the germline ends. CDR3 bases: TGTGCCAGCAGTTACTCGGCAGCTGAGCAGTACTTC. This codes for CASSYSAAEQYF.

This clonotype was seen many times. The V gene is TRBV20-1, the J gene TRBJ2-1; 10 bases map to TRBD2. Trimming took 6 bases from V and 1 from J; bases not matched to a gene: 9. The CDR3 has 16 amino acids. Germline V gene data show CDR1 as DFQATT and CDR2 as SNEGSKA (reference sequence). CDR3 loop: CSAPGSSGSSYNEQFF. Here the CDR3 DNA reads TGCAGTGCGCCCGGCTCTAGCGGGAGTTCCTACAATGAGCAGTTCTTC.

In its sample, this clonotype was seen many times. CDR3: CASSVGAGLNTEAFF. As DNA, the CDR3 is TGTGCCAGCAGCGTAGGGGCAGGACTGAACACTGAAGCTTTCTTT. This chain joins TRBV9 and TRBJ1-1; D unclear. Germline assignment: CDR1 SGDLS and CDR2 YYNGEE. With 0 bases removed from V and 0 bases from J, the gap between germline ends came to 9 bases. The CDR3 is made up of 15 amino acids.

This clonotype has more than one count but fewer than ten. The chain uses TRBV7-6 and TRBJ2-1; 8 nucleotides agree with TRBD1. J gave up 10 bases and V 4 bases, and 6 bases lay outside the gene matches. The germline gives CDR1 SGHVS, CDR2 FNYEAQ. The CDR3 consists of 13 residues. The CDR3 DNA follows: TGTGCCAGCAGCTCCCGGACAGGGCGGGAGCAGTTCTTC. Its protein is CASSSRTGREQFF.

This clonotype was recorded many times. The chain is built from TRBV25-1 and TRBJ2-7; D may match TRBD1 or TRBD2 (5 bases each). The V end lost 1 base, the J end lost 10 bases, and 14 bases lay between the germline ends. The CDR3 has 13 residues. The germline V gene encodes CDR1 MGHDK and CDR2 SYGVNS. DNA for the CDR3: TGTGCCAGCAGTGAATCCGACCGGGGCAGACAGTACTTC. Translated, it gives CASSESDRGRQYF.

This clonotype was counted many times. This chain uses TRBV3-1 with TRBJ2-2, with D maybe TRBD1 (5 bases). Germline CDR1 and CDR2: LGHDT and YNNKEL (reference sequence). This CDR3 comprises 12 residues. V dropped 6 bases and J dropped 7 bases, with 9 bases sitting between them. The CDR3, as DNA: TGTGCCAGCAGTGCAGGGTACGGGGAGCTGTTTTTT. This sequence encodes CASSAGYGELFF.

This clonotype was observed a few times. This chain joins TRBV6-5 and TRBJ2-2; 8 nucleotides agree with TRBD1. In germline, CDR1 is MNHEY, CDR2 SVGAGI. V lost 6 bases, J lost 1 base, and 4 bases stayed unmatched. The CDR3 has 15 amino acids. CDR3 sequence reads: CASSRDRMNTGELFF. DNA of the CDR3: TGTGCCAGCAGCCGGGACAGGATGAACACCGGGGAGCTGTTTTTT.

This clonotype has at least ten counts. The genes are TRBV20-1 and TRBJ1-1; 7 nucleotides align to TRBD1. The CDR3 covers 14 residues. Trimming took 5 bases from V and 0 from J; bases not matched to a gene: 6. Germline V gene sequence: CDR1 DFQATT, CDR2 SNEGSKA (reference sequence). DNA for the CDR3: TGCAGTGCTCCTGGGGACAGTTTGAACACTGAAGCTTTCTTT. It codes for CSAPGDSLNTEAFF.

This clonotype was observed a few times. The CDR3 reads CASSVAPLPGQGSNEQFF. CDR3 nucleotide sequence: TGTGCCAGCAGCGTAGCCCCTCTTCCGGGACAGGGGTCGAATGAGCAGTTCTTC. This chain uses TRBV9 with TRBJ2-1; 10 positions match TRBD1. The germline gives CDR1 SGDLS, CDR2 YYNGEE. This CDR3 comprises 18 residues. Trimming cost V 0 bases and J 7 bases; bases outside gene matches: 13. The whole variable domain, remainder taken from reference TRBV9 and TRBJ2-1, is DSGVTQTPKHLITATGQRVTLRCSPRSGDLSVYWYQQSLDQGLQFLIQYYNGEERAKGNILERFSAQQFPDLHSELNLSSLELGDSALYFCASSVAPLPGQGSNEQFFGPGTRLTVL.

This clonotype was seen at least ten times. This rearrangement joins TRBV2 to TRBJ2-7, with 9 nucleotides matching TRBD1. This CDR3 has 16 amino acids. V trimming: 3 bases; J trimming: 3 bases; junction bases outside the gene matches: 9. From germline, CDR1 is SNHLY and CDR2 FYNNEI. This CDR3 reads CASSDTGGAGSYEQYF. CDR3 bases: TGTGCCAGCAGTGATACAGGGGGCGCAGGAAGCTACGAGCAGTACTTC.

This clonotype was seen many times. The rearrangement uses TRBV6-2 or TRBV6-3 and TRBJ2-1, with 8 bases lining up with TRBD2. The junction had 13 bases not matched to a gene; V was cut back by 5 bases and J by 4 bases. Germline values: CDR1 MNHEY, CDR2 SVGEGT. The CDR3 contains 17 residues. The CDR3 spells CASSDPPGLGSYNEQFF. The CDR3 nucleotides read TGTGCCAGCAGTGACCCCCCGGGACTAGGGTCTTACAATGAGCAGTTCTTC.

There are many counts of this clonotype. The DNA for the CDR3 is TGTGCCAGCAGCTTGGAGGGCCGCGCTTGGAGACATGGCTACACCTTC. It yields the protein CASSLEGRAWRHGYTF. This rearrangement joins TRBV5-5 to TRBJ1-2; no clear D. The germline V gene has CDR1 SGHKS and CDR2 YYEKEE (reference sequence). CDR3 length: 16 amino acids. Trimming removed 0 bases from V and 6 bases from J, with 18 bases in between.

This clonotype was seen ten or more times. The CDR3 DNA follows: TGTGCCAGCAGTGAACGAGCGGGAGGGCGTGCAGATACGCAGTATTTT. It specifies CASSERAGGRADTQYF. The gene calls are TRBV25-1 and TRBJ2-3; 10 bases align to TRBD2. Germline loops: CDR1 MGHDK, CDR2 SYGVNS. Trimming at V came to 2 bases and at J to 4 bases, leaving 6 bases not matched to a gene. This CDR3 comprises 16 residues.

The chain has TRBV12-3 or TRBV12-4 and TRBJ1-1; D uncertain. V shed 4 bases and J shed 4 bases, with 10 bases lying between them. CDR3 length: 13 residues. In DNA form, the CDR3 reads TGTGCCAGCAGTTATCCGGCTAGCACTGAAGCTTTCTTT. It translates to CASSYPASTEAFF.

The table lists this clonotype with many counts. CDR3: CSVVEAATEAFF. In DNA, the CDR3 is TGCAGCGTTGTCGAGGCGGCCACTGAAGCTTTCTTT. V and J are TRBV29-1 and TRBJ1-1; D ambiguous. Germline V gene sequence: CDR1 SQVTM, CDR2 ANQGSEA. The CDR3 spans 12 residues. The V end was cut by 4 bases, the J end by 4 bases, with 10 bases between.

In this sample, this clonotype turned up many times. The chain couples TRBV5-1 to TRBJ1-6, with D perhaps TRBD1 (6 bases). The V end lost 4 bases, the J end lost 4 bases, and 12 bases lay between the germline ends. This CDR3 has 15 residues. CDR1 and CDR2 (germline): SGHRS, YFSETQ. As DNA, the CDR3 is TGCGCCAGCAGCCCCTCCGACAGGTATAATTCACCCCTCCACTTT. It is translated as CASSPSDRYNSPLHF.

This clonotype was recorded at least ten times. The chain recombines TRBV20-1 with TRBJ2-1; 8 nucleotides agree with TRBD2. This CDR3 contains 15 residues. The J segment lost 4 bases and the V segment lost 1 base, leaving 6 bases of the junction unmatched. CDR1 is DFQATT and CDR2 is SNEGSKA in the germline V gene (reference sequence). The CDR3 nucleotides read TGCAGTGCTAGAGGTCCCTCGGGAGGGTACAATGAGCAGTTCTTC. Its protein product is CSARGPSGGYNEQFF.

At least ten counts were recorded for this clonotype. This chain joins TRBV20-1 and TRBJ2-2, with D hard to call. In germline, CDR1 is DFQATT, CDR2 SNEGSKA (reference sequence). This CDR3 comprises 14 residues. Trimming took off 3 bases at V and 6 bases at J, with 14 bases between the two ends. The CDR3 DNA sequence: TGCAGTGCTAGTGTTGTAGGTCGTGCCGGGGAGCTGTTTTTT. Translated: CSASVVGRAGELFF.

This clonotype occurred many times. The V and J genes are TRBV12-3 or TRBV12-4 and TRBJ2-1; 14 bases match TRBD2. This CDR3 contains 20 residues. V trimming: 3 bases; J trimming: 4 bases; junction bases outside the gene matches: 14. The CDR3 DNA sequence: TGTGCCAGCAGTTTTATCATGACTAGCGGGAGGGGGGGGCCTTACAATGAGCAGTTCTTC. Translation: CASSFIMTSGRGGPYNEQFF.

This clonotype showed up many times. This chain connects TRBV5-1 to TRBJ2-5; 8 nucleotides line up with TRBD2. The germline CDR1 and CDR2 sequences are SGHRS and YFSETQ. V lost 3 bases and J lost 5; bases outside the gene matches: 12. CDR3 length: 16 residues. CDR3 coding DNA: TGCGCCAGCAGCTCGGGGGGGGCCACTACCGGCGAGACCCAGTACTTC. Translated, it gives CASSSGGATTGETQYF.